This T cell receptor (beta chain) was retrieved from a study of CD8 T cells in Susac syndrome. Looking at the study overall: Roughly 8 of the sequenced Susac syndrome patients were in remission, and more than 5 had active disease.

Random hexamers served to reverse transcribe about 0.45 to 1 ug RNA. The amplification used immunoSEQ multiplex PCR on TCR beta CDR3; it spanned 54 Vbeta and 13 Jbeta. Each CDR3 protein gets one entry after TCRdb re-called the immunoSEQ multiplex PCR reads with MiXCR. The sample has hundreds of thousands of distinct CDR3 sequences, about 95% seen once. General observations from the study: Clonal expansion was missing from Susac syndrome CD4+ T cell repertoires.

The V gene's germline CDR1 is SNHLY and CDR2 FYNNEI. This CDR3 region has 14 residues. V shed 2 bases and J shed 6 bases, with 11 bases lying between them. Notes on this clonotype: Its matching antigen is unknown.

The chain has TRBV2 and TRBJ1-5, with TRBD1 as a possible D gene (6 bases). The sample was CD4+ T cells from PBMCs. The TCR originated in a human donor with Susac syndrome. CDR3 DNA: TGTGCCAGCAGTGAACACAGAGGGGGTCAGCCCCAGCATTTT. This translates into CASSEHRGGQPQHF.